The 28 T cell receptor beta chains below come from one sample, sequenced in a study of CD8 T cells in ankylosing spondylitis. TCRdb re-analysed the 5' RACE reads in MiXCR, keeping a single row per CDR3 protein. The repertoire holds 150,000 to 200,000 distinct CDR3 sequences, with approximately 20% as singletons. The material sequenced was blood, either unsorted or a sorted T cell fraction (not recorded which). The receptors come from a male donor with ankylosing spondylitis or in good health (not recorded which).

This clonotype was recorded at least ten times. The chain couples TRBV29-1 to TRBJ1-1; D not resolved. The CDR3 runs 14 residues. Looked up from germline, CDR1 is SQVTM and CDR2 is ANQGSEA. Trimming shortened V by 1 base and J by 4 bases, and 13 bases separated the two germline ends. CDR3 sequence reads: CSVEAGGLVTEAFF. CDR3 DNA: TGCAGCGTTGAAGCGGGAGGGTTGGTCACTGAAGCTTTCTTT.

The sample holds a few counts of this clonotype. This chain connects TRBV5-1 to TRBJ2-3; D remains ambiguous. Deletions cut 0 bases from V and 1 base from J, with 9 bases between. This CDR3 contains 15 residues. Looked up from germline, CDR1 is SGHRS and CDR2 is YFSETQ. The CDR3 reads CASSLDLGRTDTQYF. In DNA form, the CDR3 reads TGCGCCAGCAGCTTGGATCTAGGGCGCACAGATACGCAGTATTTT.

This clonotype occurred a few times. The V and J genes are TRBV7-9 and TRBJ2-7, with 9 bases matching TRBD1. CDR1 and CDR2 (germline): SEHNR, FQNEAQ (reference sequence). The J segment lost 5 bases and the V segment lost 6 bases, leaving 14 bases of the junction unmatched. This CDR3 spans 16 amino acids. The CDR3, as DNA: TGTGCCAGCAGTCCCCCGATCCGGGACAGGGTCAACGAGCAGTACTTC. Its translation: CASSPPIRDRVNEQYF.

A few counts support this clonotype. The J gene is TRBJ1-1, the V gene TRBV7-2, with D unclear. CDR1 SGHTA and CDR2 FQGNSA come from the germline V gene. V lost 0 bases to trimming and J lost 0 bases, with 5 bases between them. CDR3 length: 14 amino acids. The CDR3 sequence: CASSLAPVNTEAFF. CDR3 DNA sequence: TGTGCCAGCAGCTTAGCTCCCGTGAACACTGAAGCTTTCTTT. Filled out from reference TRBV7-2 and TRBJ1-1, the complete variable domain reads GAGVSQSPSNKVTEKGKDVELRCDPISGHTALYWYRQSLGQGLEFLIYFQGNSAPDKSGLPSDRFSAERTGGSVSTLTIQRTQQEDSAVYLCASSLAPVNTEAFFGQGTRLTVV.

In its sample, this clonotype was seen many times. The chain is built from TRBV5-1 and TRBJ2-7; unclear D gene. The CDR3 has 12 amino acids. The ends were cut back, 0 bases at V and 0 bases at J, with 1 base in the middle. CDR1 and CDR2 (germline): SGHRS, YFSETQ. This CDR3 reads CASSLVSYEQYF. The CDR3 bases are TGCGCCAGCAGCTTGGTCTCCTACGAGCAGTACTTC.

This sequence joins TRBV5-1 and TRBJ2-2; D is ambiguous. This CDR3 has 13 residues. CDR1 and CDR2 from the germline V gene are SGHRS and YFSETQ. V was cut by 5 bases and J by 10 bases, with 15 bases left in between. CDR3 DNA: TGCGCCAGCAGGAAAGAAAGGGAAGAGGAGCTGTTTTTT. It yields the protein CASRKEREEELFF.

V is TRBV5-6 and J is TRBJ2-1; 13 positions match TRBD2. Germline lookup yields CDR1 SGHDT and CDR2 YYEEEE. There are 16 residues in the CDR3. The V gene end was trimmed by 0 bases and the J gene end by 7 bases; junction bases not matched to a gene: 4. The CDR3 DNA sequence: TGTGCCAGCAGCTTGGTAGGACTAGCGGGAGAAAATGAGCAGTTCTTC. Encoded protein: CASSLVGLAGENEQFF.

This clonotype was picked up many times. The chain employs TRBV5-1 and TRBJ1-3; maybe TRBD1 (6 bases). Germline-derived CDR1 and CDR2 are SGHRS and YFSETQ. The CDR3 has 16 amino acids. V shed 1 base and J shed 0 bases, with 11 bases lying between them. The CDR3 spells CASSLPSTGSGNTIYF. The CDR3 region has the DNA TGCGCCAGCAGCTTGCCCTCGACAGGCTCTGGAAACACCATATATTTT.

This clonotype was seen ten or more times. The V gene is TRBV20-1, the J gene TRBJ2-7; unclear D gene. Germline V CDR1 and CDR2: DFQATT, SNEGSKA (reference sequence). V lost 4 bases, J lost 1 base, and 14 bases lay in between. The CDR3 totals 14 residues. CDR3 nucleotides: TGCAGTGCTACGTGGAAAGGCAGGTCCTACGAGCAGTACTTC. Protein product: CSATWKGRSYEQYF.

This clonotype occurred many times. The chain links TRBV28 to TRBJ2-5; weak D call: TRBD2 (5 bases). This CDR3 spans 13 amino acids. V lost 2 bases to trimming and J lost 5 bases, with 9 bases between them. Germline CDR1 reads MDHEN; CDR2 reads SYDVKM. The CDR3 DNA is TGTGCCAGCAGTTTAAGAGGGATGGAGACCCAGTACTTC. This codes for CASSLRGMETQYF.

The J gene is TRBJ2-7, the V gene TRBV7-8; D is perhaps TRBD2 (5 bases). The CDR3 extends over 15 amino acids. Germline CDR1 is SGHVS and CDR2 is FQNEAQ. V dropped 3 bases and J dropped 3 bases, with 15 bases sitting between them. Here the CDR3 reads CASSFMSFEGYEQYF. As DNA, the CDR3 is TGTGCCAGCAGCTTCATGAGTTTCGAGGGCTACGAGCAGTACTTC.

This clonotype was picked up many times. The chain carries TRBV29-1 and TRBJ1-3; D gene unclear. This CDR3 comprises 12 residues. Germline CDR1 and CDR2: SQVTM and ANQGSEA. Trimming pared 5 bases from V and 0 bases from J, leaving 5 bases between. CDR3 amino acids: CSVTSSGNTIYF. In DNA, the CDR3 is TGCAGCGTTACCAGCTCTGGAAACACCATATATTTT.

This clonotype has at least ten counts. This chain's CDR3 is CSVTILGIHEQFF. The CDR3 bases are TGCAGCGTCACGATTCTAGGGATCCATGAGCAGTTCTTC. V usage is TRBV29-1 and J usage is TRBJ2-1, with D unclear. This CDR3 contains 13 residues. Germline lookup yields CDR1 SQVTM and CDR2 ANQGSEA. The V and J ends lost 6 bases and 8 bases respectively, with 17 bases between them.

In this sample, this clonotype turned up many times. V and J are TRBV20-1 and TRBJ1-3; possibly TRBD1 for D (6 bases). The length of the CDR3 is 12 residues. Deletions cut 6 bases from V and 4 bases from J, with 10 bases between. Germline lookup yields CDR1 DFQATT and CDR2 SNEGSKA (reference sequence). This CDR3 is CSARTDGNTIYF. The CDR3 nucleotides read TGCAGTGCGCGGACAGACGGAAACACCATATATTTT.

A few counts support this clonotype. V usage is TRBV25-1 and J usage is TRBJ2-7, with D perhaps given as TRBD1 or TRBD2 (5 bases each). Germline CDR1 reads MGHDK; CDR2 reads SYGVNS. The CDR3 consists of 13 residues. Trimming stripped 7 bases from V and 5 bases from J, with 15 bases between. CDR3 DNA sequence: TGTGCCAGCAATGGGCTAGGGACGGACGAGCAGTACTTC. It yields the protein CASNGLGTDEQYF.

As concerns this clonotype: At one end the junction does not follow the germline gene, possibly because of a read error. The rearrangement joins TRBV3-1 to TRBJ1-1, with TRBD1 identical over 10 bases. Germline CDR1 reads LGHDT; CDR2 reads YNNKEL (reference sequence). The CDR3 has 15 amino acids. CDR3: CGSSSWDRGNTEAFF. The CDR3 coding sequence is TGTGGCAGCAGCTCGTGGGACAGGGGAAACACTGAAGCTTTCTTT.

This clonotype was counted once. The CDR3 DNA follows: TGTGCCAGCAGCGTAGAAAATTCACCCCTCCACTTT. This gives the protein CASSVENSPLHF. The chain has TRBV2 and TRBJ1-6; D gene unclear. Germline V lookup: CDR1 SNHLY, CDR2 FYNNEI. The V gene lost 6 bases and the J gene lost 7 bases, with 7 bases spanning the gap. This CDR3 has 12 residues.

This clonotype has only a few counts. V is TRBV13 and J is TRBJ2-2, with D uncertain. Looked up from germline, CDR1 is PRHDT and CDR2 is FYEKMQ (reference sequence). The V and J ends lost 5 bases and 1 base respectively, with 11 bases between them. There are 15 residues in the CDR3. The CDR3: CASSTPRRNTGELFF. CDR3 in DNA: TGTGCCAGCAGCACTCCCAGACGGAACACCGGGGAGCTGTTTTTT.

Only a few counts were recorded for this clonotype. The chain combines TRBV5-4 with TRBJ1-3, with 8 bases identical to TRBD1. The CDR3 has 17 amino acids. Germline V lookup: CDR1 SGHNT, CDR2 YYREEE (reference sequence). Trimming at V came to 1 base and at J to 3 bases, leaving 9 bases not matched to a gene. CDR3 nucleotides: TGTGCCAGCAGCTTGTCGTCTCAGGGGGCACGTGGAAACACCATATATTTT. Translated: CASSLSSQGARGNTIYF.

V usage is TRBV19 and J usage is TRBJ2-2; D is unresolved. The CDR3 is made up of 13 amino acids. Per the germline V gene, CDR1 is LNHDA and CDR2 is SQIVND (reference sequence). The ends were cut back, 2 bases at V and 3 bases at J, with 4 bases in the middle. DNA for the CDR3: TGTGCCAGTAGTATATGGCACACCGGGGAGCTGTTTTTT. Protein: CASSIWHTGELFF.

There are a few counts of this clonotype. This chain connects TRBV7-8 to TRBJ2-5; D not certain. The CDR3 loop spans 14 amino acids. Trimming removed 5 bases at V and 1 base at J, with 11 bases between. Germline V lookup: CDR1 SGHVS, CDR2 FQNEAQ. The CDR3 nucleotides are TGTGCCAGCAGCAACGACTCGATCCAAGAGACCCAGTACTTC. It yields the protein CASSNDSIQETQYF.

The rearrangement links TRBV5-1 to TRBJ2-7; D is possibly TRBD2 (5 bases). The germline V and J ends were trimmed by 0 bases and 5 bases, with 15 bases remaining between them. The V gene's germline CDR1 is SGHRS and CDR2 YFSETQ. The CDR3 is 15 amino acids. The chain's CDR3 is CASSLGWEHSHEQYF. For the CDR3, the DNA is TGCGCCAGCAGCTTGGGGTGGGAGCATTCCCACGAGCAGTACTTC.

The V call is TRBV29-1, the J call TRBJ2-2; the D gene is possibly TRBD2 (7 bases). This CDR3 is built from 13 residues. V lost 4 bases and J lost 7, with 13 bases in between. CDR1 SQVTM and CDR2 ANQGSEA come from the germline V gene. CDR3 protein: CSVVGGAGGELFF. The CDR3 nucleotides are TGCAGCGTTGTGGGGGGGGCCGGCGGGGAGCTGTTTTTT.

In the case of this clonotype: This may stem from a read error, because a much larger clone lies one nucleotide away. The chain combines TRBV20-1 with TRBJ2-3; 7 bases are a match to TRBD1. Trimming cost V 5 bases and J 1 base; bases outside gene matches: 9. This CDR3 is built from 15 residues. The V gene's germline CDR1 is DFQATT and CDR2 SNEGSKA (reference sequence). As DNA, the CDR3 is TGCAGTGCTGGGAAAGGGGGCTCGCGCACAGATACGCAGTATTTT. Protein: CSAGKGGSRTDTQYF.

The chain joins TRBV24-1 to TRBJ1-2; tentative D call: TRBD1 (6 bases). Trimming took off 5 bases at V and 7 bases at J, with 13 bases between the two ends. There are 13 residues in the CDR3. Germline CDR1 and CDR2: KGHDR and SFDVKD. The CDR3 region has the DNA TGTGCCACCAGTGCTACCACAGGGTCTGGCTACACCTTC. Translated, it gives CATSATTGSGYTF.

V usage is TRBV5-1 and J usage is TRBJ2-3, with D perhaps matching TRBD1 (6 bases). Trimming left V 9 bases short and J 2 bases short, with 13 bases between. Germline CDR1 reads SGHRS; CDR2 reads YFSETQ. This CDR3 comprises 13 residues. The CDR3 region is CATGTSLTDTQYF. The CDR3 region has the DNA TGCGCCACCGGGACATCCCTCACAGATACGCAGTATTTT.

In this sample, this clonotype turned up many times. The chain carries TRBV15 and TRBJ1-1; D not resolved. Germline V lookup: CDR1 LNHNV, CDR2 YYDKDF (reference sequence). V lost 1 base, J lost 0 bases, and 9 bases lay in between. The CDR3 runs to 15 residues. CDR3 in amino acids: CATSRGKSMNTEAFF. The DNA for the CDR3 is TGTGCCACCAGCAGAGGCAAATCAATGAACACTGAAGCTTTCTTT.

This clonotype has just a few counts. CDR3 amino acids: CSVEDRGGGGANEQYF. The CDR3 DNA reads TGCAGCGTTGAAGATCGGGGAGGAGGCGGGGCCAACGAGCAGTACTTC. The chain carries TRBV29-1 and TRBJ2-7, with D maybe TRBD2 (6 bases). V lost 0 bases to trimming and J lost 5 bases, with 20 bases between them. The germline CDR1 and CDR2 sequences are SQVTM and ANQGSEA. There are 16 residues in the CDR3.